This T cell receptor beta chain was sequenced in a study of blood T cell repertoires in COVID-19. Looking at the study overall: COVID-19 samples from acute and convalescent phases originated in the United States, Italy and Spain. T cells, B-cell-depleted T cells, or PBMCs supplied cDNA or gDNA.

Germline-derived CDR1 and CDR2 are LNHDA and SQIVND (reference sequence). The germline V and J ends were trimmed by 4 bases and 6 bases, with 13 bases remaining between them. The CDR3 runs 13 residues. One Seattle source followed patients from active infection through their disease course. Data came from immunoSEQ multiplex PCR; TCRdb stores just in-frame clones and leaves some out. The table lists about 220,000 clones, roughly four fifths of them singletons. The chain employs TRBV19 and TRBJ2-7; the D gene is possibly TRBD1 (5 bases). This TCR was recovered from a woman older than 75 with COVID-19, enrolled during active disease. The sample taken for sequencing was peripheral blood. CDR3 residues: CASSKTAYGEQYF. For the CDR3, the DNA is TGTGCCAGTAGTAAGACAGCGTACGGCGAGCAGTACTTC. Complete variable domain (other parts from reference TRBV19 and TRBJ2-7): DGGITQSPKYLFRKEGQNVTLSCEQNLNHDAMYWYRQDPGQGLRLIYYSQIVNDFQKGDIAEGYSVSREKKESFPLTVTSAQKNPTAFYLCASSKTAYGEQYFGPGTRLTVT.